The clone carrying this T cell receptor (beta chain) was detected ten times or more. Its specificity is not known. The data originate from a study of T cells in Graves' hyperthyroidism and ophthalmopathy. RNA transcripts provided the source from which TCR beta CDR3 regions were amplified. A set of HTBI primers served as the primers for a first-round RT-PCR of the TCR CDR3. One entry per CDR3 protein results from TCRdb running MiXCR on the multiplex PCR reads. Of roughly 250,000 distinct CDR3 sequences detected, 15% to 20% appear once; the ten largest clones hold around 26%. General study results and limits: Most clonotypes expanded in thyroid above 0.001 were likewise present in blood. Ophthalmopathy and stable hyperthyroidism were told apart by a 13 V-J model.

Looked up from germline, CDR1 is MNHEY and CDR2 is SMNVEV (reference sequence). V was cut by 0 bases and J by 4 bases, with 10 bases left in between. The CDR3 is 14 residues long. Ophthalmopathy in the patients scored at least 3 on Clinical Activity Score and at least 4 on NOSPECS grade, lasting under 3 months. Patients were excluded for uncontrolled infection, other autoimmune disease, pregnancy or lactation. The rearrangement joins TRBV27 to TRBJ2-7, with unresolved D. This receptor was identified in a woman between 18 and 29 years old with Graves' ophthalmopathy. Sequencing used blood. The CDR3 nucleotides are TGTGCCAGCAGTTTATCGGGCAGGAATTACGAGCAGTACTTC. Its protein product is CASSLSGRNYEQYF.